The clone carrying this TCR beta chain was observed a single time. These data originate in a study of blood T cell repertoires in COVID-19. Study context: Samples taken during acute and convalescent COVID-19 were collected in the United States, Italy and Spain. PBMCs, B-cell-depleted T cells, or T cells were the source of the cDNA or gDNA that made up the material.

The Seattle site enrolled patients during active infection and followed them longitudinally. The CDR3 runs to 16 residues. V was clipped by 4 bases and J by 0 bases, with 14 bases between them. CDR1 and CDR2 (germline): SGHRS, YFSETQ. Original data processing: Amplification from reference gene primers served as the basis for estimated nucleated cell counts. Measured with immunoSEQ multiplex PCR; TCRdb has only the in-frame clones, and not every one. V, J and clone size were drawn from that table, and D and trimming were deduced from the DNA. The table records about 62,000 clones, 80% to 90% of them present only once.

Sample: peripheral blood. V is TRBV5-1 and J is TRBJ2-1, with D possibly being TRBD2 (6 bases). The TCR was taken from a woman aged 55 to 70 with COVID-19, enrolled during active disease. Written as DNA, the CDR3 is TGCGCCAGCAGCCGAATTAGCGGCAGCTCCTACAATGAGCAGTTCTTC. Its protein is CASSRISGSSYNEQFF.